This T cell receptor (beta chain) was identified during a study of blood T cell repertoires in COVID-19. Study context: The study drew acute and convalescent COVID-19 samples from the United States, Italy and Spain. From T cells, B-cell-depleted T cells, or PBMCs came the material, which was cDNA or gDNA.

TCRdb's copy holds only in-frame clones and misses some; the assay was immunoSEQ multiplex PCR. Found here are about 260,000 clones, roughly nine tenths of them singletons; the top ten hold roughly 9.8%. The CDR3 is 13 residues long. Trimming cost V 7 bases and J 5 bases, with 14 bases left between them. Germline V gene lookup returns CDR1 MNHEY and CDR2 SVGAGI. The source is a man aged 40-49 years who had recovered from COVID-19. Sequencing was carried out using peripheral blood. The V gene is TRBV6-5, the J gene TRBJ2-5; D not certain. The CDR3 is CASNRHLPETQYF. DNA for the CDR3: TGTGCCAGCAATCGACATTTACCGGAGACCCAGTACTTC.